The rows below give T cell receptor beta chains drawn from one sample of a study of control samples from healthy donors and cancer patients. Generated by immunoSEQ multiplex PCR, the TCRdb table keeps only in-frame clones and is missing some. The sample records 85,000 to 95,000 clones, roughly 92% being singletons. The source material was blood. These receptors came from a woman in her twenties or thirties in good health. CDR3s include the opening cysteine and the closing phenylalanine or tryptophan. A D gene is named only where the DNA matches it firmly. The size field is filled for only some rows; it gives once, few, many or a size class.

TRBJ1-4 TRBV10-3 - - TGTGCCATCAGTGCTGGACTAGGAGAAAAACTGTTTTTT CAISAGLGEKLFF
TRBJ1-4 TRBV2 - - TGTGCCAGCAGGGCTCGGGACTTAGCCGAAAAACTGTTTTTT CASRARDLAEKLFF
TRBJ2-5 TRBV24-1 TRBD1 - TGTGCCACCAGTGTAGGACAGGGTGGAGAGACCCAGTACTTC CATSVGQGGETQYF
TRBJ2-1 TRBV24-1 TRBD2 - TGTGCCACCAGTGACCCGGGACTAGCGGACAATGAGCAGTTCTTC CATSDPGLADNEQFF
TRBJ1-5 TRBV18 - - TGTGCCAGCTCACTAAGAGGAGAAGGCAATCAGCCCCAGCATTTT CASSLRGEGNQPQHF
TRBJ1-3 TRBV5-1 TRBD1 - TGCGCCAGCAGCTACGGACAGGTGGACTACCTACCCTCTGGAAACACCATATATTTT CASSYGQVDYLPSGNTIYF
TRBJ1-5 TRBV25-1 TRBD1 - TGTGCCAGCAGCCCCCGGACAGGGAGCAATCAGCCCCAGCATTTT CASSPRTGSNQPQHF
TRBJ1-1 TRBV3-1/TRBV3-2 - - TGTGCCAGCAGCCCTTTGGGAGGGACCTTGTGGGGCACTGAAGCTTTCTTT CASSPLGGTLWGTEAFF
TRBJ1-4 TRBV7-9 TRBD1 - TGTGCCAGCAGCTTGGAACAGGGGGCGTGGGCTAATGAAAAACTGTTTTTT CASSLEQGAWANEKLFF
TRBJ2-2 TRBV10-1 - - TGCGCCAGCAGGGAGGGGATCACCGGGGAGCTGTTTTTT CASREGITGELFF
TRBJ1-5 TRBV6-5 - once TGTGCCACTATTGACTATAGCAATCAGCCCCAGCATTTT CATIDYSNQPQHF
TRBJ1-6 TRBV29-1 TRBD1 - TGCAGCGCAGGGGACAGGGAATATTCACCCCTCCACTTT CSAGDREYSPLHF
TRBJ1-4 TRBV20-1 - once TGCAGTGCTAGTCGGCAGGGGCCCGATTATGAAAAACTGTTTTTT CSASRQGPDYEKLFF
TRBJ2-2 TRBV5-1 TRBD2 once TGCGCCAGCAGCTTGACTAGCGGAGTTGTCACCGGGGAGCTGTTTTTT CASSLTSGVVTGELFF
TRBJ2-2 TRBV24-1 - - TGTGCCCCCGGCGACAGTAACACCGGGGAGCTGTTTTTT CAPGDSNTGELFF
TRBJ1-5 TRBV29-1 - - TGCAGCGTGGACCCTGGGGGCAATCAGCCCCAGCATTTT CSVDPGGNQPQHF
TRBJ1-5 TRBV14 - - TGTGCCAGCAGCCAGGGGACCGGGTCGACTCAGCCCCAGCATTTT CASSQGTGSTQPQHF
TRBJ1-5 TRBV28 - once TGTGCCAGCAGTCCTCTCGACAGGTCCCGGGGCAATCAGCCCCAGCATTTT CASSPLDRSRGNQPQHF
TRBJ1-2 TRBV6-6 TRBD1 - TGTGCCAGCAGTTACTCGACAACAGGGGCCGTAGGCTACACCTTC CASSYSTTGAVGYTF
TRBJ1-5 TRBV6-5 - - TGTGCCAGCATGTCGGGGGACAATCAGCCCCAGCATTTT CASMSGDNQPQHF
TRBJ2-1 TRBV18 TRBD1 - TGTGCCAGCTCACCCGACAGGGACACCAACAATGAGCAGTTCTTC CASSPDRDTNNEQFF
TRBJ1-2 TRBV27 TRBD1 - TGTGCCAGCAGTCTATCAAACCCGGACAGGCGGTTGAATGGCTACACCTTC CASSLSNPDRRLNGYTF
TRBJ1-3 TRBV15 - - TGTGCCACCAGCAGAACCGCGGGCAGCTCTGGAAACACCATATATTTT CATSRTAGSSGNTIYF
TRBJ1-1 TRBV7-9 - - TGTGCCAGCAGCTTAGGGGTGGGCCCGAACACTGAAGCTTTCTTT CASSLGVGPNTEAFF
TRBJ2-1 TRBV4-1 TRBD1 - TGCGCCAGCAGCCAAGGGACAGGGGGGACAGACTACAATGAGCAGTTCTTC CASSQGTGGTDYNEQFF
TRBJ1-2 TRBV15 TRBD1 - TGTGCCACCAGCAGAGATTTAGACAGGGCCCTCTATGGCTACACCTTC CATSRDLDRALYGYTF
TRBJ1-6 TRBV6-6 - - TGTGCCAGCAGTTACCAGGGCTCCGGGAATTCACCCCTCCACTTT CASSYQGSGNSPLHF
TRBJ2-3 TRBV11-3 - few TGTGCCAGCAGCTCCGACAGCACAGATACGCAGTATTTT CASSSDSTDTQYF
TRBJ2-7 TRBV18 - once TGTGCCAGCTCCCGGACCGCGCTCTCCTACGAGCAGTACTTC CASSRTALSYEQYF
TRBJ1-3 TRBV6-1 TRBD1 - TGTGCCAGCAGTAAAGACAGGGGTGTAGTCGGAAACACCATATATTTT CASSKDRGVVGNTIYF
TRBJ2-6 TRBV5-1 - - TGCGCCAGCGGCGAGGGGGGCTATACACTCTCTGGGGCCAACGTCCTGACTTTC CASGEGGYTLSGANVLTF
TRBJ1-1 TRBV4-1 - - TGCGCCAGCAGCCAGGCGGCGGGGTTCGAGAGCACTGAAGCTTTCTTT CASSQAAGFESTEAFF
TRBJ1-2 TRBV25-1 TRBD1 - TGTGCCAGCAGTGGGACAGGGACGGGCTATGGCTACACCTTC CASSGTGTGYGYTF
TRBJ2-6 TRBV2 TRBD1 - TGTGCCAGCAGACTAAGGGGGCATGGTGGGGCCAACGTCCTGACTTTC CASRLRGHGGANVLTF
TRBJ1-4 TRBV3-1/TRBV3-2 TRBD1 few TGTGCCAGCAGCCAATGGACAGGGGGCAAAGCAACTAATGAAAAACTGTTTTTT CASSQWTGGKATNEKLFF
TRBJ1-6 TRBV18 - - TGTGCCAGCTCACCCCCGGGGATCCTAGGGCCCCTCCACTTT CASSPPGILGPLHF
TRBJ2-5 TRBV30 - - TGTGCCTGGAGTGTACCCGGAGGGGGTCCAAAGACCCAGTACTTC CAWSVPGGGPKTQYF
TRBJ2-7 TRBV6-5 - - TGTGCCAGCAGTTACTCGAGAGGGTACGAGCAGTACTTC CASSYSRGYEQYF
TRBJ2-2 TRBV5-4 TRBD1 - TGTGCCAGTGGACAGGGGAACACCGGGGAGCTGTTTTTT CASGQGNTGELFF
TRBJ1-2 TRBV18 TRBD1 - TGTGCCAGCTCACCCCGTCAGACAGGGAACTATGGCTACACCTTC CASSPRQTGNYGYTF
TRBJ2-4 TRBV14 - - TGTGCCAGCAGCCAACAGGGGTTAGCCAAAAACATTCAGTACTTC CASSQQGLAKNIQYF
TRBJ1-2 TRBV5-5 - - TGTGCCAGCAGCTTGGCTTTGGGGTTAGACTATGGCTACACCTTC CASSLALGLDYGYTF
TRBJ2-1 TRBV19 - once TGTGCCAGTACGCAGGGGCGGGGCGGGAGTTCTGAGCAGTTCTTC CASTQGRGGSSEQFF
TRBJ1-5 TRBV19 - few TGTGCCAGTAGTATAAAGAGTATGGGCAATCAGCCCCAGCATTTT CASSIKSMGNQPQHF
TRBJ2-1 TRBV29-1 TRBD2 - TGCAGCGTGGAGGGGACTAGCGACTACGAGCAGTTCTTC CSVEGTSDYEQFF